The clone carrying this T cell receptor (beta chain) was observed a handful of times. The data originate from a study of blood T cells in healthy people across ages. A second PCR, run for about 6 to 11 cycles, used a sample-barcoded 5' primer plus a J-beta primer mix. MiXCR was run by TCRdb on the 5' RACE reads, yielding one entry per CDR3 protein. Here the sample spans 540,000 or so distinct CDR3 sequences, around 48% being singletons. Trimming stripped 3 bases from V and 5 bases from J, with 21 bases between. This CDR3 has 16 residues. CDR1 and CDR2 (germline): SGHRS, YFSETQ. The TCR was taken from an older man in good health. Sequencing was performed on blood. This chain connects TRBV5-1 to TRBJ2-7; D might be TRBD1 or TRBD2, each matching 5 bases. The CDR3 region is CASSSHKGTFANEQYF. CDR3 DNA: TGCGCCAGCAGCTCCCATAAAGGGACGTTTGCCAACGAGCAGTACTTC.